This is a list of T cell receptor beta chains from one sample in a study of shared T cell receptors in the human thymus. Assay used: immunoSEQ multiplex PCR; TCRdb lists only in-frame clones, some missing. The repertoire holds about 500,000 clones, with 75% to 85% as singletons. A further study also used this sample, focusing on human thymus T cells.

Sequenced input: thymocytes. All receptors come from a boy under two years old with a congenital heart defect. The CDR3 runs from the conserved cysteine through the conserved F or W. Fields, in order: V gene, D gene, J gene, clone size, CDR3 protein, CDR3 DNA. D genes are given only for firm matches. Expanded clones are given a class, and other clones once, few, many or no size at all.

v_call: TRBV10-2
d_call: NA
j_call: TRBJ2-7
clone_size: few
cdr3_aa: CASIKGGAGSYEQYF
cdr3_nt: TGCGCCAGCATAAAAGGGGGGGCCGGCTCCTACGAGCAGTACTTC

v_call: TRBV19
d_call: TRBD1
j_call: TRBJ2-2
clone_size: NA
cdr3_aa: CASSTGGWELFF
cdr3_nt: TGTGCCAGTAGTACAGGGGGTTGGGAGCTGTTTTTT

v_call: TRBV6-1
d_call: NA
j_call: TRBJ2-5
clone_size: NA
cdr3_aa: CASSEGQSLQETQYF
cdr3_nt: TGTGCCAGCAGTGAAGGACAGAGCCTCCAAGAGACCCAGTACTTC

v_call: TRBV30
d_call: NA
j_call: TRBJ1-1
clone_size: few
cdr3_aa: CAWIGTEAFF
cdr3_nt: TGTGCCTGGATTGGGACAGAAGCTTTCTTT

v_call: TRBV12-2
d_call: NA
j_call: TRBJ2-1
clone_size: NA
cdr3_aa: CASRLGGVTSGIYLNEQFF
cdr3_nt: TGTGCAAGTCGCTTAGGTGGGGTGACTAGCGGGATATATCTCAATGAGCAGTTCTTC

v_call: TRBV19
d_call: TRBD1
j_call: TRBJ1-4
clone_size: NA
cdr3_aa: CASSMGPDRTLFF
cdr3_nt: TGTGCCAGTAGTATGGGGCCGGACAGGACCCTGTTTTTT

v_call: TRBV6-1
d_call: TRBD2
j_call: TRBJ2-1
clone_size: NA
cdr3_aa: CASSETAASGINEQFF
cdr3_nt: TGTGCCAGCAGTGAAACGGCGGCTAGCGGGATTAATGAGCAGTTCTTC

v_call: TRBV5-6
d_call: TRBD2
j_call: TRBJ2-7
clone_size: NA
cdr3_aa: CASSFLTSAYIGEQYF
cdr3_nt: TGTGCCAGCAGCTTCCTTACTAGCGCATACATTGGCGAGCAGTACTTC

v_call: TRBV9
d_call: NA
j_call: TRBJ1-1
clone_size: NA
cdr3_aa: CASSGSGVNTEAFF
cdr3_nt: TGTGCCAGCAGCGGCTCCGGGGTGAACACTGAAGCTTTCTTT

v_call: TRBV11-2
d_call: NA
j_call: TRBJ1-1
clone_size: few
cdr3_aa: CASSLDSEAFF
cdr3_nt: TGTGCCAGCAGCTTAGACAGTGAAGCTTTCTTT